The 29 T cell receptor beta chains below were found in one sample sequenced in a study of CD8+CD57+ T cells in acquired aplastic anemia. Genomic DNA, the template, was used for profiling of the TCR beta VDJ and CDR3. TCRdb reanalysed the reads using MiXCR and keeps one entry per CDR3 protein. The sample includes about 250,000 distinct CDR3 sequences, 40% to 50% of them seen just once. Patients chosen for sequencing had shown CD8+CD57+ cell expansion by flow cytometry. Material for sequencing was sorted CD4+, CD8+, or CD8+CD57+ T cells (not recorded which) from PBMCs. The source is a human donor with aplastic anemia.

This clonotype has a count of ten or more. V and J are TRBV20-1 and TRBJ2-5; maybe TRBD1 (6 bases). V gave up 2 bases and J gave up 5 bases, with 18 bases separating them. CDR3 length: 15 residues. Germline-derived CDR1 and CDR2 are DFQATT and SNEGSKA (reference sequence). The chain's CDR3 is CSARPRQAIVETQYF. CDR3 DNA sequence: TGCAGTGCTAGACCAAGACAGGCCATCGTGGAGACCCAGTACTTC.

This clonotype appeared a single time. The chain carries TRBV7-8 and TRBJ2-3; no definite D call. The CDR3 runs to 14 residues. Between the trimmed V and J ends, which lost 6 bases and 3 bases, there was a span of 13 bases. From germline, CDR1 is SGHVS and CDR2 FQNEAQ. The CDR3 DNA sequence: TGTGCCAGCAGTGGATTTAGCCGGACAGATACGCAGTATTTT. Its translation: CASSGFSRTDTQYF. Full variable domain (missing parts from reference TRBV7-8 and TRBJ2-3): GAGVSQSPRYKVAKRGQDVALRCDPISGHVSLFWYQQALGQGPEFLTYFQNEAQLDKSGLPSDRFFAERPEGSVSTLKIQRTQQEDSAVYLCASSGFSRTDTQYFGPGTRLTVL.

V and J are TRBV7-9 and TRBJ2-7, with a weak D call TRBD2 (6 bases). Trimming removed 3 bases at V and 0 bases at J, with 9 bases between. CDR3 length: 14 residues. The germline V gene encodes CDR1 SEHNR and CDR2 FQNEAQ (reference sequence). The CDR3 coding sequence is TGTGCCAGCAGCTTTATGGGGGGCTCCTACGAGCAGTACTTC. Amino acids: CASSFMGGSYEQYF.

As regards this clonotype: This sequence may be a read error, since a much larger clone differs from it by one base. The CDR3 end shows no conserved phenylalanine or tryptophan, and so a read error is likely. The CDR3 region has the DNA TGTGCCAGCAGTTACCACCCTGGACAGCCCGCCAATAATTCACCCCTCCACTCT. It yields the protein CASSYHPGQPANNSPLHS. The V call is TRBV24-1, the J call TRBJ1-6; perhaps TRBD1 as D (6 bases). Per the germline V gene, CDR1 is KGHDR and CDR2 is SFDVKD. CDR3 length equals 18 residues.

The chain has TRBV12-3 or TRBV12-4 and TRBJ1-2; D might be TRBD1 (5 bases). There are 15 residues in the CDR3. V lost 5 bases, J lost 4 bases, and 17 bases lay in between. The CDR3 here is CASSNSARESYGYTF. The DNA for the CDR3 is TGTGCCAGCAGTAACTCTGCCAGGGAAAGCTATGGCTACACCTTC.

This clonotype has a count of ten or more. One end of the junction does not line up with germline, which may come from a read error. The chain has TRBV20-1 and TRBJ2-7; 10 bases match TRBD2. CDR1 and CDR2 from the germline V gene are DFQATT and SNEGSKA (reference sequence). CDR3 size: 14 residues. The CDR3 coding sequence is TGCAGTGCCAGAGAAGCGGGAGGGCCCTACGAGCAGTACTTC. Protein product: CSAREAGGPYEQYF.

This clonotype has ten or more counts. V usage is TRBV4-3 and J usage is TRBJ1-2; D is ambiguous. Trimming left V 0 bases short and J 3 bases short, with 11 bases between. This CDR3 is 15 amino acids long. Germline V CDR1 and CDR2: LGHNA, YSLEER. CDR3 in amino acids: CASSQDRSGDYGYTF. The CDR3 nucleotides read TGCGCCAGCAGCCAAGATCGTTCAGGAGACTATGGCTACACCTTC.

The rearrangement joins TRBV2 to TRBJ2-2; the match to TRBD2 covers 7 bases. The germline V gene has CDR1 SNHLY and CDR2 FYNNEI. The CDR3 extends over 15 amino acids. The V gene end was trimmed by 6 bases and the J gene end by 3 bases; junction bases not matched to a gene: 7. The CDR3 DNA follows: TGTGCCAGCAGGGTGGGTGCGGGAGACACCGGGGAGCTGTTTTTT. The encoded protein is CASRVGAGDTGELFF.

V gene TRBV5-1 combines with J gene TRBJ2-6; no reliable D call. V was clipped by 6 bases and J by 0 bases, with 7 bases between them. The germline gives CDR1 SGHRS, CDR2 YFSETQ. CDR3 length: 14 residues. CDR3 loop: CASKTSSGANVLTF. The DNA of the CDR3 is TGCGCCAGCAAAACAAGCTCTGGGGCCAACGTCCTGACTTTC.

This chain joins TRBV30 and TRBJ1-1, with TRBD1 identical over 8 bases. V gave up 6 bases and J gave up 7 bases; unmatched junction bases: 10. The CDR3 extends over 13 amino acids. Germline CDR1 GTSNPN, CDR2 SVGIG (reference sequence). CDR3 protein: CACSEDRGFEAFF. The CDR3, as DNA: TGTGCCTGTTCAGAAGACAGGGGATTTGAAGCTTTCTTT.

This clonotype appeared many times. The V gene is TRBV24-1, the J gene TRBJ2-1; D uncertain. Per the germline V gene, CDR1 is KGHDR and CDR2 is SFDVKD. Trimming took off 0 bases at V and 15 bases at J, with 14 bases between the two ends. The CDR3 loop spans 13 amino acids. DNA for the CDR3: TGTGCCACCAGTGATTTGACGGGTGACTGGCGGTTCTTC. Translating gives CATSDLTGDWRFF.

The CDR3 here is CSAKGLAGQQETQYF. The CDR3 bases are TGCAGTGCAAAGGGACTAGCGGGTCAACAAGAGACCCAGTACTTC. V and J are TRBV20-1 and TRBJ2-5; 12 bases match TRBD2. The germline V gene encodes CDR1 DFQATT and CDR2 SNEGSKA (reference sequence). This CDR3 has 15 residues. The trim removed 6 bases at V and 2 bases at J, leaving 7 bases unmatched.

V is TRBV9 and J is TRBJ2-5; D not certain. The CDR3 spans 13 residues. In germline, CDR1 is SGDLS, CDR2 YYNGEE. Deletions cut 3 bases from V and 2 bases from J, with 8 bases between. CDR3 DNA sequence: TGTGCCAGCAGCGCCGGTCTACAAGAGACCCAGTACTTC. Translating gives CASSAGLQETQYF.

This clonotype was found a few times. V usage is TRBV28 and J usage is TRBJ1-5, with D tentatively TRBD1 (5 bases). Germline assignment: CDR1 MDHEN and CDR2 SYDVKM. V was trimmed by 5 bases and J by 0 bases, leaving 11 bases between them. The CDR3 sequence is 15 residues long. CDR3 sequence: CASSLDSHSNQPQHF. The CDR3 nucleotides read TGTGCCAGCAGTCTTGACAGCCATAGCAATCAGCCCCAGCATTTT.

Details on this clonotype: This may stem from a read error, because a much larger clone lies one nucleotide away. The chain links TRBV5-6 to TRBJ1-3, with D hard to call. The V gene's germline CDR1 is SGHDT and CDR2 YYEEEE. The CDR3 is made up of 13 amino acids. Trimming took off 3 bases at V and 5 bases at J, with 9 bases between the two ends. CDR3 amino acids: CASSSRTRNTIYF. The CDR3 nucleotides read TGTGCCAGCAGCTCACGGACCCGAAACACCATATATTTT. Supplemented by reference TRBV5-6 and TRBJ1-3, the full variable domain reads DAGVTQSPTHLIKTRGQQVTLRCSPKSGHDTVSWYQQALGQGPQFIFQYYEEEERQRGNFPDRFSGHQFPNYSSELNVNALLLGDSALYLCASSSRTRNTIYFGEGSWLTVV.

In DNA form, the CDR3 reads TGTGCTAGTGGTAGCGGGAGGGGGGAGACCCAGTACTTC. Amino acids: CASGSGRGETQYF. The chain combines TRBV12-5 with TRBJ2-5; 10 nucleotides align to TRBD2. This CDR3 comprises 13 residues. Trimming removed 5 bases from V and 5 bases from J; junction bases left unmatched: 2. Germline CDR1 LGHNT, CDR2 FRNRAP.

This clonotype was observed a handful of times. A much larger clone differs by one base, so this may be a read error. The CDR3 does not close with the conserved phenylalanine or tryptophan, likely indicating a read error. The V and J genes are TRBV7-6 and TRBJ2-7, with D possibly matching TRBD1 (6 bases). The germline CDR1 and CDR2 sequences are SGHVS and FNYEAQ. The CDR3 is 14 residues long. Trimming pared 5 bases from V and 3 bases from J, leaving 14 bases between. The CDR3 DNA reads TGTGCCAGCAGCGCCAGACAGGACGACTACGAGCAGTACTCC. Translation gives CASSARQDDYEQYS.

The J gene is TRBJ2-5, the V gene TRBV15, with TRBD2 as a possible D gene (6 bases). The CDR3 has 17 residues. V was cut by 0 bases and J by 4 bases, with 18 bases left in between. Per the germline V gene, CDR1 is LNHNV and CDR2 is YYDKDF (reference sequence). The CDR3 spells CATSRDWALGGGETQYF. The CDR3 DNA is TGTGCCACCAGCAGAGATTGGGCCCTGGGGGGAGGAGAGACCCAGTACTTC.

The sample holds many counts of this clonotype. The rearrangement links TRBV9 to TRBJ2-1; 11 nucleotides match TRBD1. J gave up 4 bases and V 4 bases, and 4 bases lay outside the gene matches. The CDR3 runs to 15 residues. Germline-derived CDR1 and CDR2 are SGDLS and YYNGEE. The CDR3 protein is CASSSGQGAYNEQFF. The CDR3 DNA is TGTGCCAGCAGCTCCGGACAGGGGGCTTACAATGAGCAGTTCTTC.

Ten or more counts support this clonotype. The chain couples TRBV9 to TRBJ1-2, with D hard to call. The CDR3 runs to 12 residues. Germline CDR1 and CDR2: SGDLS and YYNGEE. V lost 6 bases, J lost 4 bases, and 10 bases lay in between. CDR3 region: CASNDGLYGYTF. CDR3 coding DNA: TGTGCCAGCAATGACGGACTCTATGGCTACACCTTC. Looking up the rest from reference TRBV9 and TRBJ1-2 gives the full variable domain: DSGVTQTPKHLITATGQRVTLRCSPRSGDLSVYWYQQSLDQGLQFLIQYYNGEERAKGNILERFSAQQFPDLHSELNLSSLELGDSALYFCASNDGLYGYTFGSGTRLTVV.

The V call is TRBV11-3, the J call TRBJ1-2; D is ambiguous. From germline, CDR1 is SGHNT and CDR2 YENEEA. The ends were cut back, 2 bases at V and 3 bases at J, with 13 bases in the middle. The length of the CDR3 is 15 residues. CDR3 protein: CASSLRPGNDYGYTF. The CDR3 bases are TGTGCCAGCAGCTTACGTCCGGGGAACGACTATGGCTACACCTTC.

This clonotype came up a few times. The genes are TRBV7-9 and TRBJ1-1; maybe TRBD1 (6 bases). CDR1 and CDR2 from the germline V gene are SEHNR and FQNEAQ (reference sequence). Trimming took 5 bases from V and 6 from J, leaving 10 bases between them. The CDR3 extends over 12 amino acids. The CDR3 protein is CASSNRTAEAFF. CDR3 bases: TGTGCCAGCAGCAACCGGACAGCTGAAGCTTTCTTT.

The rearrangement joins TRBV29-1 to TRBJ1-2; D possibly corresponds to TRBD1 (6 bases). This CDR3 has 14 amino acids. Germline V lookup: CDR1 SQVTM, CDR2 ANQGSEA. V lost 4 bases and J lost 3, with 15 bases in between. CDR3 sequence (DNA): TGCAGCGTTGTAGGGTCAGGGGTTGACTATGGCTACACCTTC. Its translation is CSVVGSGVDYGYTF.

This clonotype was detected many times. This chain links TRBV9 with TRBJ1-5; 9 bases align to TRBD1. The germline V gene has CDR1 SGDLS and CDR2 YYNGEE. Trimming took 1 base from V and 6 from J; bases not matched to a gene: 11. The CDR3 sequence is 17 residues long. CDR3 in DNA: TGTGCCAGCAGCGTACCCCTCCCGGGACAGGGTACTCAGCCCCAGCATTTT. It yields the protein CASSVPLPGQGTQPQHF. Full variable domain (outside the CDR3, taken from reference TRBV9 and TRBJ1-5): DSGVTQTPKHLITATGQRVTLRCSPRSGDLSVYWYQQSLDQGLQFLIQYYNGEERAKGNILERFSAQQFPDLHSELNLSSLELGDSALYFCASSVPLPGQGTQPQHFGDGTRLSIL.

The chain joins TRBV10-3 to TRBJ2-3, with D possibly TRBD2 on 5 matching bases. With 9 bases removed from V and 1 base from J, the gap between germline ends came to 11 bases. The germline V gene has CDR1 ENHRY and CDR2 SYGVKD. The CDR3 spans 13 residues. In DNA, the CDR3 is TGTGCCATACGGGGTGGGGGCACAGATACGCAGTATTTT. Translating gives CAIRGGGTDTQYF.

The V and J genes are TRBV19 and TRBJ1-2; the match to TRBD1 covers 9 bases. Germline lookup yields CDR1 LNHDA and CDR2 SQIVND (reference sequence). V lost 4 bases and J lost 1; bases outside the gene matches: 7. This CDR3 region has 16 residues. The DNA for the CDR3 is TGTGCCAGTAGTAGGGGACAGGGCCATCTTAACTATGGCTACACCTTC. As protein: CASSRGQGHLNYGYTF.

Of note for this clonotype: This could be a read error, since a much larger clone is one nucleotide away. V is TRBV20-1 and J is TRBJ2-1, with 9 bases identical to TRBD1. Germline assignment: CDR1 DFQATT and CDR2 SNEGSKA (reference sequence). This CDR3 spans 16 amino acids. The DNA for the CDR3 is TGCGGTGCTAGAGTTAGGCCCTGGACAGGGGAGAATGAGCAGTTCTTC. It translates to CGARVRPWTGENEQFF.

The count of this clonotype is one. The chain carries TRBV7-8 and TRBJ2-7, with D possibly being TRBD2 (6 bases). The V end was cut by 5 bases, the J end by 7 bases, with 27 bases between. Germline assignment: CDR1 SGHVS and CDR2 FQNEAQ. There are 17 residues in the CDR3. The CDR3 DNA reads TGTGCCAGCAGCCCCTGGTTGGCGGGATACGGCACCGGGGAGCAGTACTTC. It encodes CASSPWLAGYGTGEQYF.

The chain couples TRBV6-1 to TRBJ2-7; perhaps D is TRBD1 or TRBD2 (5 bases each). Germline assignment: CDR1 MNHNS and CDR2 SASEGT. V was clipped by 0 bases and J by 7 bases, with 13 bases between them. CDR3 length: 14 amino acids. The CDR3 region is CASSEAGTPNEQYF. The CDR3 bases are TGTGCCAGCAGTGAAGCCGGGACCCCCAATGAGCAGTACTTC.